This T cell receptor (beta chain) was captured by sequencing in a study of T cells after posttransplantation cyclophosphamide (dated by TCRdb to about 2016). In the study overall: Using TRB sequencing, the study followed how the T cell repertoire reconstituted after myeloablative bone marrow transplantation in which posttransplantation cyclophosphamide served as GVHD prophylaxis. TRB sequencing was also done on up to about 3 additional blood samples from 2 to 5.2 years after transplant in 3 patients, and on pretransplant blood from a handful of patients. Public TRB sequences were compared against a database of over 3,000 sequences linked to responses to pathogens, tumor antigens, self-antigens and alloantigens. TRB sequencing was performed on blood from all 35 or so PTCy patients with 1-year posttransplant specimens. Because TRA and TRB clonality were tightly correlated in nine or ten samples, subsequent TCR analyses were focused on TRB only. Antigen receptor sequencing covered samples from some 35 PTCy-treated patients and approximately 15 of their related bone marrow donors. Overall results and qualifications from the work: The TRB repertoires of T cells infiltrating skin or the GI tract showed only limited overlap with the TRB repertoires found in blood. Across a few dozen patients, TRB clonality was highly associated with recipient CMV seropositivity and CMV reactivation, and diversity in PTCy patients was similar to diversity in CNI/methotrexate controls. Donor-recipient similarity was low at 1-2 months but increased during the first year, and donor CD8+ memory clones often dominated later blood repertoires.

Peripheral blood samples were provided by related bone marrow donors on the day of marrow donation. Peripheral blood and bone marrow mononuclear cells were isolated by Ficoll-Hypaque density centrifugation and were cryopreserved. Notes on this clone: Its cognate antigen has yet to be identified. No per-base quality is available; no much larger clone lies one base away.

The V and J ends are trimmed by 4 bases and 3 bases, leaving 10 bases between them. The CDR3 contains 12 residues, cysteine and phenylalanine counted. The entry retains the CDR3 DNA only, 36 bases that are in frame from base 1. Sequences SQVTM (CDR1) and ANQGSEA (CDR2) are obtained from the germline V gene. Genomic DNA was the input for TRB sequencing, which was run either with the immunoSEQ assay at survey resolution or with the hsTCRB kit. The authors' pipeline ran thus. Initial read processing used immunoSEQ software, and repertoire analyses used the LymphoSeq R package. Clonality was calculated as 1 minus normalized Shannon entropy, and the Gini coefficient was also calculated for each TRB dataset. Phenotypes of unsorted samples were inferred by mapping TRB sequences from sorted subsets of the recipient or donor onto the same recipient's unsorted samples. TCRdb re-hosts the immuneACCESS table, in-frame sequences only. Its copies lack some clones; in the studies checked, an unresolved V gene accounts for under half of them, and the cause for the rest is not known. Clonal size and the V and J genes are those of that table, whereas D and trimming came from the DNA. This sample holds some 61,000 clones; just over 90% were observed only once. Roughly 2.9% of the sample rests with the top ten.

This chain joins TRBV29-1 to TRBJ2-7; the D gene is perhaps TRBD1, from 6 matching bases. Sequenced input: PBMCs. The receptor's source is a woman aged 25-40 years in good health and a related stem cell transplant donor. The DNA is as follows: TGCAGCGTTGCCGGGACAATCTACGAGCAGTACTTC. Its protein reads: CSVAGTIYEQYF.